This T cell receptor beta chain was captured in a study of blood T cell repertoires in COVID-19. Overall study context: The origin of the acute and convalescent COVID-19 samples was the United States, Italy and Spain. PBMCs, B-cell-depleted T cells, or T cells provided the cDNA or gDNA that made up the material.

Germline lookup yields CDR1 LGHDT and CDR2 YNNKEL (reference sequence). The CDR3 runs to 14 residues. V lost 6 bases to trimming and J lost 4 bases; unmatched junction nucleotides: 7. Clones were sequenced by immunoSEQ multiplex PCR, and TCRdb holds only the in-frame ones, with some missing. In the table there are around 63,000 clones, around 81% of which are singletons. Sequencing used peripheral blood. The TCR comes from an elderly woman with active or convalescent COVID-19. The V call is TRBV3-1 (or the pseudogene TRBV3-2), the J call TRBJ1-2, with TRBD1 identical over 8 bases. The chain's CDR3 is CASSATGTGYGYTF. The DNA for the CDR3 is TGTGCCAGCAGTGCTACCGGGACAGGCTATGGCTACACCTTC.